These 27 T cell receptor beta chains originate from one sample sequenced in a study of cytomegalovirus exposure and HLA in healthy donors. In the PCR, 60 Vbeta and 13 Jbeta primers were used. Repertoires were generated with immunoSEQ multiplex PCR, while TCRdb's copy carries only in-frame clones and drops some. The table records fewer than 180,000 clones, 79% of them present only once. Source material: PBMCs. These receptors came from a middle-aged man in good health and CMV-seropositive.

CDR3 loop: CASSEAGGSGNTIYF. CDR3 sequence (DNA): TGTGCCAGCAGTGAGGCAGGGGGCTCTGGAAACACCATATATTTT. This chain joins TRBV28 and TRBJ1-3; 7 bases map to TRBD1. The CDR3 loop spans 15 amino acids. Looked up from germline, CDR1 is MDHEN and CDR2 is SYDVKM. The J segment lost 0 bases and the V segment lost 5 bases, leaving 4 bases of the junction unmatched.

The rearrangement joins TRBV5-6 to TRBJ2-1, with TRBD2 as a possible D gene (6 bases). Germline CDR1 and CDR2: SGHDT and YYEEEE. This CDR3 contains 14 residues. V lost 6 bases, J lost 9 bases, and 19 bases lay in between. The DNA for the CDR3 is TGTGCCAGCACCCCCTGGGGGAGGATGGGTGAGCAGTTCTTC. It is translated as CASTPWGRMGEQFF.

V and J are TRBV6-6 and TRBJ2-7; tentative D call: TRBD2 (7 bases). Trimming stripped 0 bases from V and 5 bases from J, with 14 bases between. This CDR3 is built from 15 residues. Germline CDR1 reads MNHNY; CDR2 reads SVGAGI (reference sequence). For the CDR3, the DNA is TGTGCCAGCAGTTACTCACAGGGACTAAGCAACGAGCAGTACTTC. It specifies CASSYSQGLSNEQYF.

CDR3 loop: CASSLGGEGWPPQHF. CDR3 nucleotides: TGTGCCAGCAGTTTGGGGGGAGAGGGATGGCCGCCCCAGCATTTT. The chain links TRBV28 to TRBJ1-5; D possibly corresponds to TRBD1 (5 bases). CDR3 size: 15 residues. CDR1 is MDHEN and CDR2 is SYDVKM in the germline V gene. V lost 3 bases, J lost 9 bases, and 18 bases lay in between.

The gene calls are TRBV11-2 and TRBJ1-2, with D possibly being TRBD1 (5 bases). Germline V gene data show CDR1 as SGHAT and CDR2 as FQNNGV. Deletions cut 5 bases from V and 6 bases from J, with 16 bases between. This CDR3 has 14 residues. CDR3 loop: CASSRGGGGHGYTF. In DNA form, the CDR3 reads TGTGCCAGCAGCCGGGGGGGTGGCGGCCATGGCTACACCTTC.

The chain is built from TRBV27 and TRBJ2-7; maybe TRBD2 (6 bases). V shed 6 bases and J shed 3 bases, with 6 bases lying between them. Germline assignment: CDR1 MNHEY and CDR2 SMNVEV (reference sequence). The CDR3 spans 11 residues. CDR3 protein: CASRGGYEQYF. For the CDR3, the DNA is TGTGCCAGCAGGGGGGGCTACGAGCAGTACTTC.

The rearrangement links TRBV5-4 to TRBJ1-2; D gene unclear. Deletions cut 0 bases from V and 1 base from J, with 7 bases between. Germline V gives CDR1 SGHNT, CDR2 YYREEE (reference sequence). This CDR3 has 14 residues. This chain's CDR3 is CASSLGHSNYGYTF. CDR3 DNA sequence: TGTGCCAGCAGCTTGGGACACAGTAACTATGGCTACACCTTC. Filled out from reference TRBV5-4 and TRBJ1-2, the complete variable domain reads ETGVTQSPTHLIKTRGQQVTLRCSSQSGHNTVSWYQQALGQGPQFIFQYYREEENGRGNFPPRFSGLQFPNYSSELNVNALELDDSALYLCASSLGHSNYGYTFGSGTRLTVV.

The V and J genes are TRBV6-1 and TRBJ2-3; 7 positions match TRBD2. The CDR3 has 14 amino acids. CDR1 is MNHNS and CDR2 is SASEGT in the germline V gene. V trimming: 7 bases; J trimming: 3 bases; junction bases outside the gene matches: 7. CDR3 sequence (DNA): TGTGCCAGCACTTCTAGCGGAGGGACAGATACGCAGTATTTT. Translated: CASTSSGGTDTQYF.

V is TRBV15 and J is TRBJ1-1; 11 positions agree with TRBD1. This CDR3 has 15 amino acids. V shed 3 bases, J shed 4 bases, and the junction held 4 bases outside the gene matches. CDR1 is LNHNV, CDR2 YYDKDF, per germline (reference sequence). The CDR3 region has the DNA TGTGCCACCAGCAGGGGACAGGGGGATTTCACTGAAGCTTTCTTT. It is translated as CATSRGQGDFTEAFF.

The gene calls are TRBV30 and TRBJ2-1, with D possibly TRBD2 on 5 matching bases. V gave up 3 bases and J gave up 0 bases, with 9 bases separating them. CDR1 GTSNPN and CDR2 SVGIG come from the germline V gene (reference sequence). The CDR3 is 14 residues long. Written as DNA, the CDR3 is TGTGCCTGGAGGGACTGGAGCTCCTACAATGAGCAGTTCTTC. Protein: CAWRDWSSYNEQFF.

V and J are TRBV30 and TRBJ1-1; the D is unclear. Germline V gene data show CDR1 as GTSNPN and CDR2 as SVGIG (reference sequence). Trimming left V 3 bases short and J 10 bases short, with 18 bases between. The CDR3 loop spans 13 amino acids. The CDR3 reads CAWSPSVRSGAFF. CDR3 DNA: TGTGCCTGGAGCCCATCCGTTCGTTCCGGAGCTTTCTTT. Complete variable domain (other parts from reference TRBV30 and TRBJ1-1): SQTIHQWPATLVQPVGSPLSLECTVEGTSNPNLYWYRQAAGRGLQLLFYSVGIGQISSEVPQNLSASRPQDRQFILSSKKLLLSDSGFYLCAWSPSVRSGAFFGQGTRLTVV.

The chain joins TRBV27 to TRBJ2-3; TRBD2 aligns across 7 bases. Germline CDR1 reads MNHEY; CDR2 reads SMNVEV (reference sequence). V shed 0 bases, J shed 5 bases, and the junction held 11 bases outside the gene matches. This CDR3 spans 17 amino acids. CDR3 residues: CASSLSGEGPPRDTQYF. CDR3 in DNA: TGTGCCAGCAGTTTATCGGGGGAGGGGCCACCGAGAGATACGCAGTATTTT.

This clone was seen once. The gene calls are TRBV4-2 and TRBJ2-1; 12 bases fit TRBD2. Germline CDR1 and CDR2: LGHNA and YNFKEQ. The CDR3 runs 14 residues. Unmatched junction bases numbered 4, after V lost 4 bases and J lost 9 bases. The CDR3 loop is CASSPRLAGAEQFF. CDR3 bases: TGTGCCAGCAGCCCACGACTAGCGGGAGCTGAGCAGTTCTTC.

This sequence joins TRBV2 and TRBJ2-7; no clear D. V dropped 5 bases and J dropped 2 bases, with 4 bases sitting between them. Germline CDR1 SNHLY, CDR2 FYNNEI. The CDR3 length is 11 residues. In nucleotides, the CDR3 is TGTGCCAGCAGTCGAGCCTACGAGCAGTACTTC. Its translation: CASSRAYEQYF.

The J gene is TRBJ1-4, the V gene TRBV7-6, with no clear D. The V gene lost 1 base and the J gene lost 5 bases, with 8 bases spanning the gap. This CDR3 region has 14 residues. Germline assignment: CDR1 SGHVS and CDR2 FNYEAQ. The CDR3 bases are TGTGCCAGCAGCTTAGGACAAGTAAATGAAAAACTGTTTTTT. Its translation is CASSLGQVNEKLFF.

V usage is TRBV6-5 and J usage is TRBJ2-5; D is perhaps TRBD2 (6 bases). V gave up 5 bases and J gave up 5 bases, with 15 bases separating them. Looked up from germline, CDR1 is MNHEY and CDR2 is SVGAGI. The CDR3 is made up of 14 amino acids. CDR3 nucleotide sequence: TGTGCCAGCAGTCAGCAAGGAGGGTGGGAGACCCAGTACTTC. Its translation: CASSQQGGWETQYF.

This chain uses TRBV5-1 with TRBJ2-2, with TRBD1 matching over 7 bases. J was trimmed by 6 bases and V by 4 bases; bases with no gene match: 9. The CDR3 has 15 residues. Germline-derived CDR1 and CDR2 are SGHRS and YFSETQ. The CDR3 DNA reads TGCGCCAGCAGCCCACAGGGGAAGGTCTCCGGGGAGCTGTTTTTT. Its protein product is CASSPQGKVSGELFF.

The chain recombines TRBV27 with TRBJ1-6; no clear D. Trimming removed 4 bases from V and 15 bases from J, with 16 bases in between. CDR3 length: 13 residues. Germline V gene sequence: CDR1 MNHEY, CDR2 SMNVEV (reference sequence). The CDR3, as DNA: TGTGCCAGCAGTTCAACGGGATACAAGGGCCTCCACTTT. This encodes CASSSTGYKGLHF.

The rearrangement links TRBV7-9 to TRBJ2-5, with TRBD1 identical over 9 bases. V lost 5 bases to trimming and J lost 4 bases; unmatched junction nucleotides: 5. CDR3 length equals 14 residues. Germline CDR1 SEHNR, CDR2 FQNEAQ (reference sequence). This CDR3 is CASSPWDRVETQYF. The CDR3 region has the DNA TGTGCCAGCAGCCCCTGGGACAGGGTAGAGACCCAGTACTTC. Complete variable domain (other parts from reference TRBV7-9 and TRBJ2-5): DTGVSQNPRHKITKRGQNVTFRCDPISEHNRLYWYRQTLGQGPEFLTYFQNEAQLEKSRLLSDRFSAERPKGSFSTLEIQRTEQGDSAMYLCASSPWDRVETQYFGPGTRLLVL.

This clone was recorded once. This chain links TRBV5-6 with TRBJ2-7; 7 nucleotides line up with TRBD1. CDR3 length: 16 residues. With V trimmed by 0 bases and J by 3 bases, 9 bases remained unmatched. From germline, CDR1 is SGHDT and CDR2 YYEEEE. CDR3 in DNA: TGTGCCAGCAGCTTGGCGTCAGGGGGTTCGGTCTACGAGCAGTACTTC. It specifies CASSLASGGSVYEQYF.

This clone came up once. This sequence joins TRBV15 and TRBJ2-5, with 8 bases matching TRBD2. This CDR3 is 18 amino acids long. Germline V gene lookup returns CDR1 LNHNV and CDR2 YYDKDF (reference sequence). V shed 2 bases, J shed 5 bases, and the junction held 16 bases outside the gene matches. The CDR3 nucleotides are TGTGCCACCAGCAGACACCAAGGAGCGGGGGCTAGTTGGGAGACCCAGTACTTC. Protein sequence: CATSRHQGAGASWETQYF.

This clone occurred once. CDR3 region: CASSLGLAGVREQFF. The CDR3 region has the DNA TGTGCCAGCAGCTTAGGACTAGCGGGAGTTCGTGAGCAGTTCTTC. V and J are TRBV7-9 and TRBJ2-1; 12 bases map to TRBD2. The V and J ends lost 1 base and 9 bases, in that order; junction bases with no gene match: 4. The CDR3 is made up of 15 amino acids. CDR1 is SEHNR, CDR2 FQNEAQ, per germline (reference sequence).

This clone was observed a few times. V usage is TRBV6-5 and J usage is TRBJ1-1; 9 bases align to TRBD1. The CDR3 is 12 residues long. With 5 bases clipped from V and 11 bases from J, the junction kept 6 bases outside the gene matches. CDR1 and CDR2 (germline): MNHEY, SVGAGI. The CDR3 sequence: CASSRQGGGAFF. CDR3 DNA sequence: TGTGCCAGCAGTAGACAGGGGGGTGGGGCTTTCTTT.

This sequence joins TRBV29-1 and TRBJ1-2; D uncertain. V was trimmed by 4 bases and J by 2 bases, leaving 11 bases between them. The V gene's germline CDR1 is SQVTM and CDR2 ANQGSEA. The CDR3 loop spans 13 amino acids. The CDR3 sequence is CSVVPGVNYGYTF. DNA of the CDR3: TGCAGCGTTGTGCCCGGGGTCAACTATGGCTACACCTTC.

The V gene is TRBV18, the J gene TRBJ2-3; TRBD2 aligns across 11 bases. The CDR3 is made up of 16 amino acids. V was pared by 3 bases and J by 2 bases, with 4 bases of the junction left unmatched. Per germline, CDR1 KGHSH and CDR2 LQKENI. The CDR3 coding sequence is TGTGCCAGCTCACCGGGGACTAGCGGTTTCACAGATACGCAGTATTTT. It is translated as CASSPGTSGFTDTQYF. The variable domain in full, with the rest retrieved from reference TRBV18 and TRBJ2-3, is NAGVMQNPRHLVRRRGQEARLRCSPMKGHSHVYWYRQLPEEGLKFMVYLQKENIIDESGMPKERFSAEFPKEGPSILRIQQVVRGDSAAYFCASSPGTSGFTDTQYFGPGTRLTVL.

The V and J genes are TRBV18 and TRBJ1-5; D unresolved. V shed 1 base and J shed 5 bases, with 6 bases lying between them. This CDR3 has 13 amino acids. Germline-derived CDR1 and CDR2 are KGHSH and LQKENI. CDR3 protein: CASSPRSDQPQHF. The CDR3 DNA reads as TGTGCCAGCTCACCACGCTCAGATCAGCCCCAGCATTTT.

DNA for the CDR3: TGTGCCAGCAGCTTGAGGACTAGCGGTTTCACAGATACGCAGTATTTT. This translates into CASSLRTSGFTDTQYF. This rearrangement joins TRBV5-6 to TRBJ2-3; 10 bases fit TRBD2. This CDR3 contains 16 residues. Germline loops: CDR1 SGHDT, CDR2 YYEEEE. V was clipped by 1 base and J by 2 bases; unmatched bases: 4.